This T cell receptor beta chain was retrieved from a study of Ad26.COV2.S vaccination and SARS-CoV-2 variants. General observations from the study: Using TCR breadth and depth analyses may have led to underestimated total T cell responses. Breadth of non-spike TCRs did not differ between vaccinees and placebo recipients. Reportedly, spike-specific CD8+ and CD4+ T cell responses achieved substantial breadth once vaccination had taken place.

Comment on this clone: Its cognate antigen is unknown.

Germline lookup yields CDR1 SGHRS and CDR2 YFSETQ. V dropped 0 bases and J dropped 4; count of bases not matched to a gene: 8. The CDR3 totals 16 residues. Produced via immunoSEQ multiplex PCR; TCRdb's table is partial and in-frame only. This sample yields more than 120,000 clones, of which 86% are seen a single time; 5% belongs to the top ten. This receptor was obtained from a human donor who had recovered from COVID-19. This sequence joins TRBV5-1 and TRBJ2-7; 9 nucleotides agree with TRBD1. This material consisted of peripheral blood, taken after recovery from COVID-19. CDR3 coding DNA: TGCGCCAGCAGCTTGGTTTCCGGACAGGGGATTTACGAGCAGTACTTC. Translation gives CASSLVSGQGIYEQYF.